This T cell receptor (beta chain) was sequenced for a study of blood T cell repertoires in COVID-19. The assay was immunoSEQ multiplex PCR, and TCRdb's table has in-frame clones only and misses some. The sample holds fewer than 400,000 clones, less than 85% seen once. The CDR3 extends over 12 amino acids. Trimming pared 4 bases from V and 4 bases from J, leaving 9 bases between. This clone came up once. The TCR comes from a woman between 25 and 40 years old who had been exposed to COVID-19. The source material was PBMCs or T cells enriched from blood (not recorded which). This chain links TRBV5-3 with TRBJ2-7; D may be TRBD1 (6 bases). TRBV5-3 is marked as an open reading frame, function uncertain. CDR3 sequence reads: CARSADSYEQYF. CDR3 nucleotide sequence: TGTGCCAGAAGCGCGGACAGTTACGAGCAGTACTTC.